The 2 T cell receptor beta chains presented below share a single source sample, sequenced in a study of Ad26.COV2.S vaccination and SARS-CoV-2 variants. Regarding treatment: roughly 18 received Ad26.COV2.S at low or high dose, single or two shots; roughly 5 received placebo; per-sample allocation not given. Material that was analyzed had been drawn on day 63 after the first vaccine or placebo injection. The table came from immunoSEQ multiplex PCR; TCRdb's copy has only in-frame clones and leaves some out. Of about 440,000 clones in the sample, about 90% were seen once. Sample: peripheral blood, taken in a trial of Ad26.COV2.S vaccine versus placebo. The receptor set was obtained from a person aged 18-65 years who received the Ad26.COV2.S COVID-19 vaccine or a placebo.

The rearrangement uses TRBV3-1 (or the pseudogene TRBV3-2) and TRBJ2-4; D tentatively fits TRBD1 or TRBD2 (5 bases each). Germline V lookup: CDR1 LGHDT, CDR2 YNNKEL (reference sequence). With 0 bases removed from V and 0 bases from J, the gap between germline ends came to 24 bases. The length of the CDR3 is 21 residues. The CDR3 protein is CASSQDPSRDRIRLAKNIQYF. The CDR3 DNA sequence: TGTGCCAGCAGCCAAGACCCTAGCCGGGACCGAATCAGACTAGCCAAAAACATTCAGTACTTC.

The chain joins TRBV2 to TRBJ2-5; D is possibly TRBD1 (5 bases). The germline gives CDR1 SNHLY, CDR2 FYNNEI. The CDR3 covers 13 residues. Trimming cost V 8 bases and J 2 bases, with 12 bases left between them. Here the CDR3 DNA reads TGTGCCAGCGCTTATAGGGGTCAAGAGACCCAGTACTTC. The encoded protein is CASAYRGQETQYF.